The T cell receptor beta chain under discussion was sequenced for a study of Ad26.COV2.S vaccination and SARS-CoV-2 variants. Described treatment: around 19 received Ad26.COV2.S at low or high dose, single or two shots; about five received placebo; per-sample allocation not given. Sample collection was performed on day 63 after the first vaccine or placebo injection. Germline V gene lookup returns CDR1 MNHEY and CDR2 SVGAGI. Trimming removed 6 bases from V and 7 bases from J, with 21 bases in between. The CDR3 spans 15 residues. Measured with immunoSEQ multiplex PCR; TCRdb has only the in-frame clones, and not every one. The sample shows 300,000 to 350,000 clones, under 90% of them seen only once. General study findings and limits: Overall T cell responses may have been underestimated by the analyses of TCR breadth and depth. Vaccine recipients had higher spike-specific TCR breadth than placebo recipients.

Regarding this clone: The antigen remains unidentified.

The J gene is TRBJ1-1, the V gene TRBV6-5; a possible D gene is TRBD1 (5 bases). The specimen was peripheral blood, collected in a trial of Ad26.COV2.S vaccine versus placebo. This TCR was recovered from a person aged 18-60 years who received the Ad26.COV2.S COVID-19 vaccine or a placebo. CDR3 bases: TGTGCCAGCAGCGCCGGGACCTATGAGGGCCTTGAAGCTTTCTTT. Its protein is CASSAGTYEGLEAFF.